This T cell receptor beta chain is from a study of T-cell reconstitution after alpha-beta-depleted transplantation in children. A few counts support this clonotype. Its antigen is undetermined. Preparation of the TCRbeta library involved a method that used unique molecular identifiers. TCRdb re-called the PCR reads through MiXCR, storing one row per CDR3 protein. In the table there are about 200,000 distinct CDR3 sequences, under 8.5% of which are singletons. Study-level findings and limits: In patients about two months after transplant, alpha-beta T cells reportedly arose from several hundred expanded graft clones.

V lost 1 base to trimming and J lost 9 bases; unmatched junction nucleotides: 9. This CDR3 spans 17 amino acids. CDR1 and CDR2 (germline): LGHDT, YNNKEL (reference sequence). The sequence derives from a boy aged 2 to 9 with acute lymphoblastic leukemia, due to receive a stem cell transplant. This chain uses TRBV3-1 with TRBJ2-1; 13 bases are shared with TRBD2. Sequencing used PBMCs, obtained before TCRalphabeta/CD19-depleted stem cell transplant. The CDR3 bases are TGTGCCAGCAGCCAAGTAACTAGCGGGGGGGCCGGTGGTGAGCAGTTCTTC. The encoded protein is CASSQVTSGGAGGEQFF.